This T cell receptor beta chain was obtained from a study of cytomegalovirus exposure and HLA in healthy donors. Study-level findings and limits: The authors enumerated over 150 TCR beta chains as linked to cytomegalovirus. With DRB1 most and HLA-C fewest, TCR association rates differed between HLA loci in a later analysis. Reportedly, fewer N-insertions than the approximately 610-donor mean appeared in an Asian-associated ancestry cluster in a later analysis. Rarity held for most TCR sequences, but there were some public TCRs that occurred in many donors.

For this clone: What it binds is unknown.

V shed 6 bases and J 4 bases; nucleotides not matched to a gene: 6. Per germline, CDR1 ENHRY and CDR2 SYGVKD. This CDR3 is built from 14 residues. Primers: 60 Vbeta forward and 13 Jbeta reverse. Assay: immunoSEQ multiplex PCR; the TCRdb copy retains only in-frame clones and omits some. The listing records 150,000 to 200,000 clones. This chain connects TRBV10-3 to TRBJ2-1, with TRBD1 matching over 7 bases. The TCR comes from a woman aged 18-30 years in good health and CMV-seropositive. Material: PBMCs. The CDR3 sequence: CAIRGTEGYNEQFF. CDR3 DNA: TGTGCCATCAGGGGGACAGAAGGATACAATGAGCAGTTCTTC.